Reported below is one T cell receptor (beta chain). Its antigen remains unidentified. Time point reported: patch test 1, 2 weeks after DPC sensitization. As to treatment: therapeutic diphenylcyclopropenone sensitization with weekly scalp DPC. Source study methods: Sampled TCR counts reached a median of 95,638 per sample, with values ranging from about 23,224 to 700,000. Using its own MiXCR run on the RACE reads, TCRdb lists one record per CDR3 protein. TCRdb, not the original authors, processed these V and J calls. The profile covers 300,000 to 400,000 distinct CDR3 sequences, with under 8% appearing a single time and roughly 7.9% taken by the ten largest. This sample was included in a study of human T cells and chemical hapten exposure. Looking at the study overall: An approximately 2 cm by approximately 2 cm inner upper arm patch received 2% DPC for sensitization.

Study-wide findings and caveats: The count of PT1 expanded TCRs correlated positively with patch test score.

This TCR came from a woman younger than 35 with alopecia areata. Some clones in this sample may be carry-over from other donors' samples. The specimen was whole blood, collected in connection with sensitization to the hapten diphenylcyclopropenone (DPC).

The CDR3 reads CASSRQESNTEAFF. In DNA form, the CDR3 reads TGTGCCAGCAGTAGACAGGAGTCGAACACTGAAGCTTTCTTT. This chain uses TRBV2 with TRBJ1-1, with a weak D call TRBD1 (6 bases). This CDR3 comprises 14 residues. Looked up from germline, CDR1 is SNHLY and CDR2 is FYNNEI. V lost 5 bases and J 1 base, leaving 11 bases between the germline ends.